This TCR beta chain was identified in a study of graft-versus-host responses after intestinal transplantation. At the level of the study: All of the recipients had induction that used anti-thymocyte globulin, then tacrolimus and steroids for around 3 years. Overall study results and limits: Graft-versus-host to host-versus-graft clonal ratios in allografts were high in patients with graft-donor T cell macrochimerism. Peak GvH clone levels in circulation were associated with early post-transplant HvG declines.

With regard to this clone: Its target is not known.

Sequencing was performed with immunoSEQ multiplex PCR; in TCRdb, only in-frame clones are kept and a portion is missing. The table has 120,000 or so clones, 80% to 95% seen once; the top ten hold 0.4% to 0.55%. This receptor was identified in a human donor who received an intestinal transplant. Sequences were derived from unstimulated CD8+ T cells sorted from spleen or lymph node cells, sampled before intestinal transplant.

The CDR3 sequence: CASTPGVFSYEQYF. CDR3 nucleotide sequence: TGTGCCAGCACCCCTGGGGTCTTCTCCTACGAGCAGTACTTC. This rearrangement joins TRBV7-9 to TRBJ2-7; no reliable D call. This CDR3 spans 14 amino acids. V shed 7 bases and J shed 0 bases, with 13 bases lying between them. Germline V gene sequence: CDR1 SEHNR, CDR2 FQNEAQ (reference sequence).